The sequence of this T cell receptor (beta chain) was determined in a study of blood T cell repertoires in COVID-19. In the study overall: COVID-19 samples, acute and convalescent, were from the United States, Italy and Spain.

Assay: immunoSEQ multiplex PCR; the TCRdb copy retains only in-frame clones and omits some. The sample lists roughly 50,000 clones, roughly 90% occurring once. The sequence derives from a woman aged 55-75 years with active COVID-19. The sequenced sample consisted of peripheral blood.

The CDR3 DNA reads TGTGCCTGGAGTGTAGGGACAGGAGATGGCGAGACCCAGTACTTC. The encoded protein is CAWSVGTGDGETQYF. The gene calls are TRBV30 and TRBJ2-5; 8 nucleotides match TRBD1. V shed 0 bases, J shed 5 bases, and the junction held 8 bases outside the gene matches. This CDR3 is built from 15 residues. Looked up from germline, CDR1 is GTSNPN and CDR2 is SVGIG (reference sequence).